The rows below give T cell receptor beta chains drawn from one sample of a study of shared clonotypes between healthy human individuals. TCRdb's copy holds only in-frame clones and misses some; the assay was immunoSEQ multiplex PCR. The sample holds 760,000 or so clones, 90% to 98% seen once. The sequenced sample was naive CD8+ T cells sorted from blood. Source of these receptors: a man aged 25 to 40 in good health. Both conserved end residues are part of each CDR3. The D gene is left open where the match is weak. Clone size is stated in some rows and not others, as once, few, many or a class when expanded.

size: NA
length: 13
J: TRBJ2-5
V: TRBV19
D: NA
CDR3: CASSTVLMETQYF
DNA: TGTGCCAGTAGTACCGTATTGATGGAGACCCAGTACTTC

size: NA
length: 13
J: TRBJ2-7
V: TRBV4-3
D: NA
CDR3: CASSQDTRYEQYF
DNA: TGCGCCAGCAGCCAAGATACACGGTACGAGCAGTACTTC

size: NA
length: 14
J: TRBJ2-5
V: TRBV6-1
D: NA
CDR3: CASSEEGSWETQYF
DNA: TGTGCCAGCAGTGAGGAGGGTTCATGGGAGACCCAGTACTTC

size: NA
length: 14
J: TRBJ1-2
V: TRBV7-9
D: NA
CDR3: CASSGDGTGYGYTF
DNA: TGTGCCAGCAGCGGGGACGGAACGGGCTATGGCTACACCTTC

size: NA
length: 15
J: TRBJ2-5
V: TRBV6-1
D: TRBD2
CDR3: CASTVGLAGSETQYF
DNA: TGTGCCAGCACCGTAGGACTAGCGGGATCGGAGACCCAGTACTTC

size: NA
length: 13
J: TRBJ2-1
V: TRBV7-9
D: TRBD2
CDR3: CASSPGAGVGQFF
DNA: TGTGCCAGCAGCCCCGGAGCGGGAGTCGGGCAGTTCTTC

size: NA
length: 15
J: TRBJ2-7
V: TRBV6-1
D: TRBD1
CDR3: CASGWTGQPSYEQYF
DNA: TGTGCCAGCGGGTGGACAGGACAGCCCTCCTACGAGCAGTACTTC

size: NA
length: 12
J: TRBJ1-1
V: TRBV28
D: NA
CDR3: CASSLGQTEAFF
DNA: TGTGCCAGCAGTTTAGGGCAGACTGAAGCTTTCTTT

size: NA
length: 16
J: TRBJ1-4
V: TRBV15
D: TRBD1
CDR3: CATSTRTGRSEEKLFF
DNA: TGTGCCACCAGCACGAGGACAGGCCGGTCGGAGGAAAAACTGTTTTTT

size: NA
length: 15
J: TRBJ1-1
V: TRBV16
D: TRBD1
CDR3: CASTGFSTGDTEAFF
DNA: TGTGCCAGCACCGGATTCTCCACAGGGGACACTGAAGCTTTCTTT

size: NA
length: 15
J: TRBJ2-7
V: TRBV5-4
D: NA
CDR3: CASSAHPDSIYEQYF
DNA: TGTGCCAGCAGCGCGCACCCTGACAGTATCTACGAGCAGTACTTC

size: NA
length: 15
J: TRBJ1-2
V: TRBV14
D: TRBD1
CDR3: CASSQGDRGPIGYTF
DNA: TGTGCCAGCAGCCAGGGGGACAGGGGGCCGATTGGCTACACCTTC

size: few
length: 14
J: TRBJ1-3
V: TRBV6-5
D: NA
CDR3: CASIDRISGNTIYF
DNA: TGTGCCAGCATTGACAGAATCTCTGGAAACACCATATATTTT

size: NA
length: 13
J: TRBJ2-7
V: TRBV7-9
D: TRBD1
CDR3: CASSPGGSYEQYF
DNA: TGTGCCAGCTCCCCAGGGGGTTCCTACGAGCAGTACTTC

size: NA
length: 15
J: TRBJ2-7
V: TRBV19
D: TRBD1
CDR3: CASTETGTGAYEQYF
DNA: TGTGCCAGTACCGAGACCGGGACAGGGGCCTACGAGCAGTACTTC